These T cell receptor beta chains were read from a single sample in a study of blood T cells in healthy people across ages. TCRdb re-analysed the 5' RACE reads in MiXCR, keeping a single row per CDR3 protein. The table includes roughly 1.9 million distinct CDR3 sequences, about 39% detected once. Sequencing was done on a sample of blood. These receptors were obtained from a human donor in good health. The CDR3 runs from the conserved cysteine through the conserved F or W. The D gene is left open where the match is weak. Size is stated for part of the rows, as once, few or many counts, or as a class when the clone is expanded.

j_call clone_size d_call v_call cdr3_length cdr3_nt cdr3_aa
TRBJ1-1 few . TRBV5-1 15 TGCGCCAGCAGCTTGGATGTCAGGGGAGACACTGAAGCTTTCTTT CASSLDVRGDTEAFF
TRBJ2-5 . . TRBV20-1 15 TGCAGTGCTAGAGACTGGACGCGCGGGTCGTGGGAGCAGTACTTC CSARDWTRGSWEQYF
TRBJ2-5 . . TRBV13 11 TGTGCCAGCAGCTTAGCAGGCAGGAAGTACTTC CASSLAGRKYF
TRBJ2-3 . TRBD1 TRBV28 16 TGTGCCAGCAGTTTAATTGGACAGGGCGGCACAGATACGCAGTATTTT CASSLIGQGGTDTQYF
TRBJ1-2 few . TRBV20-1 14 TGCAGTGCTAGAGATATCGGGGGGCCCTATGGCTACACCTTC CSARDIGGPYGYTF
TRBJ2-3 few . TRBV24-1 14 TGTGCCACCAGTGATTCACTAGCTTCAGATACGCAGTATTTT CATSDSLASDTQYF
TRBJ2-2 . TRBD1 TRBV5-1 14 TGCGCCAGCAGCAGGGACAGTAACGCCGGGGAGCTGTTTTTT CASSRDSNAGELFF
TRBJ2-1 few TRBD2 TRBV3-1 16 TGTGCCAGCAGCCAAGATAGGACTAGCGGGGGGGAGGAGCAGTTCTTC CASSQDRTSGGEEQFF
TRBJ1-2 . . TRBV20-1 14 TGCAGGGGCGCGTCGGGCAGTTCTAACTATGGCTACACCTTC CRGASGSSNYGYTF
TRBJ2-7 many TRBD1 TRBV29-1 14 TGCAGCGTTGTAATGGACAGGGGGTATTTCGAGCAGTACTTC CSVVMDRGYFEQYF
TRBJ2-7 . TRBD2 TRBV7-2 17 TGTGCCAGCAGCCAGGGACTAGCGGGGGGGATTATCTACGAGCAGTACTTC CASSQGLAGGIIYEQYF
TRBJ1-2 . . TRBV4-2 16 TGTGCCAGCAGCCAAGATCTTGGGGCAGGGCCCTATGGCTACACCTTC CASSQDLGAGPYGYTF
TRBJ1-5 many . TRBV10-3 15 TGTGCCATCAGTGAGAAGGTGGACAACAATCAGCCCCAGCATTTT CAISEKVDNNQPQHF
TRBJ2-7 once . TRBV10-3 17 TGTGCCATCAGCCCCTCCGCAGGGAGAGCCTTCTACAATGAGCAGTACTTC CAISPSAGRAFYNEQYF
TRBJ2-1 few TRBD2 TRBV28 15 TGTGCCAGCAGTCGAGCGGGGGCCAACTACAATGAGCAGTTCTTC CASSRAGANYNEQFF
TRBJ1-2 many TRBD1 TRBV5-1 14 TGTGCCAGCAGTCCGGGACAGGGGCACTATGGCTACACCTTC CASSPGQGHYGYTF
TRBJ1-2 once . TRBV28 13 TGTGCCAGCAGTTCCCCATGGGGGGGGGGCTACACCTTC CASSSPWGGGYTF
TRBJ2-1 . . TRBV11-3 15 TGTGCCAGCAGCCCCCCCCCCGGGGAGAGGAATGAGCAGTTCTTC CASSPPPGERNEQFF
TRBJ1-5 . . TRBV20-1 16 TGCAGTGCTAGAGTGTACTCGGGAGGCAGCAATCAGCCCCAGCATTTT CSARVYSGGSNQPQHF
TRBJ2-1 . . TRBV4-2 17 TGTGCCAGCAGCCAACCCGAGACTACCCAGTCATACAATGAGCAGTTCTTC CASSQPETTQSYNEQFF
TRBJ1-2 . . TRBV5-1 14 TGCGCCAGCAGCTTGACGTCGTCAGGTGGTGGCTACACCTTC CASSLTSSGGGYTF
TRBJ2-3 few TRBD2 TRBV10-3 16 TGTGCCATCAGTGAGGGACTAGCGGGGGTCACAGATACGCAGTATTTT CAISEGLAGVTDTQYF